The TCR beta chain described here comes from a study of blood T cell repertoires in COVID-19. V shed 4 bases and J shed 11 bases, with 16 bases lying between them. This CDR3 is 12 amino acids long. In germline, CDR1 is SGHKS, CDR2 YYEKEE (reference sequence). Some clones are missing from TCRdb's copy, which holds only in-frame ones; the method was immunoSEQ multiplex PCR. In the table there are approximately 130,000 clones, about 86% of which are singletons. The material sequenced was PBMCs or T cells enriched from blood (not recorded which). This chain uses TRBV5-5 with TRBJ2-7, with D perhaps TRBD1 (6 bases). The receptor was derived from a woman in her 50s who had recovered from COVID-19. CDR3 residues: CASSPMDRGEYF. In DNA form, the CDR3 reads TGTGCCAGCAGCCCCATGGACAGAGGGGAGTACTTC. Full variable domain (rest looked up from reference TRBV5-5 and TRBJ2-7): DAGVTQSPTHLIKTRGQQVTLRCSPISGHKSVSWYQQVLGQGPQFIFQYYEKEERGRGNFPDRFSARQFPNYSSELNVNALLLGDSALYLCASSPMDRGEYFGPGTRLTVT.